This T cell receptor (beta chain) stems from a study of T cell changes during pregnancy in multiple sclerosis. The assay was immunoSEQ multiplex PCR, and TCRdb's table has in-frame clones only and misses some. The table has 100,000 to 150,000 clones, approximately 93% seen once. The CDR3 spans 14 residues. Germline loops: CDR1 SGDLS, CDR2 YYNGEE. V was cut by 0 bases and J by 3 bases, with 10 bases left in between. The material was peripheral blood, obtained before pregnancy. The sequence was collected from a female donor with multiple sclerosis, enrolled in a pregnancy study. The rearrangement joins TRBV9 to TRBJ2-7; TRBD2 is a possible D gene (6 bases). The CDR3 DNA reads as TGTGCCAGCAGCGTAGCGTCTAGCGACTACGAGCAGTACTTC. Translated, it gives CASSVASSDYEQYF.